The clone carrying this T cell receptor beta chain was observed a handful of times. Its antigen is as yet unknown. Here the gene names and germline are mouse. The sequenced fragment ends 4 residues before the CDR3 boundary, so the rest is inferred from the germline J gene. The sample holds other DNA sequences that translate to the same CDR3. Pooled cells of cutaneous lymph node origin were sorted on CD4, CD8alpha, NKG2D, NKG2ACE and other markers. The data were taken from a study of CD8+ T cells in alopecia areata. Reverse transcribed after extraction, RNA yielded cDNA as the sequencing template. Method: immunoSEQ multiplex PCR; TCRdb's copy keeps in-frame clones and lacks some. There are approximately 300,000 clones in the sample, none observed a single time. The germline gives CDR1 MNHDT, CDR2 YYDKIL. This CDR3 is 13 amino acids long. Study-level findings and limits: Clonality in lesional scalp, especially alopecia totalis/universalis, exceeded that of normal scalp. Normal-skin resident alphabeta T cells also appear among scalp sample sequences. It was less clear whether patients shared TCRs than it was in mice, possibly because of HLA.

The sample was CD4+ T cells sorted from a lymph node. This rearrangement joins TRBV17 to TRBJ2-7; tentatively, D is TRBD2 (6 bases). The sequence came from a C3H/HeJ mouse with alopecia areata. The mice in this strain carry MHC haplotype H2-k. The CDR3 DNA, read in part, is TGTGCTAGCAGTAGGACTGGACCTTAT. Translation: CASSRTGPY. The entire CDR3 protein is CASSRTGPYEQYF.